Listed below are T cell receptor beta chains from one sample, sequenced in a study of T cell repertoires in MIS-A myocarditis. The assay was immunoSEQ multiplex PCR, and TCRdb's table has in-frame clones only and misses some. The table shows approximately 7,100 clones, with 78% occurring only once. Sequenced material: right inferior lung lobe tissue obtained at autopsy. Receptors were obtained from a man younger than 35 with fulminant myocarditis from multisystem inflammatory syndrome in adults (MIS-A) after COVID-19. Each CDR3 is given with its conserved first and last residue.

15 | TRBJ1-1 | TRBV19 | CASSIVVQGSTEAFF
14 | TRBJ1-1 | TRBV6-5 | CASSYSTGVTEAFF
15 | TRBJ2-3 | TRBV3-1/TRBV3-2 | CASSQGTGHTDTQYF
13 | TRBJ1-6 | TRBV10-2 | CASSGPSGSPLHF
11 | TRBJ2-1 | TRBV14 | CASGEGTQQFF
16 | TRBJ1-6 | TRBV28 | CASSPPRNSYNSPLHF
19 | TRBJ2-3 | TRBV4-3 | CASSQDGSSGGGVADTQYF
10 | TRBJ1-1 | TRBV9 | CASPYTEAFF
15 | TRBJ2-2 | TRBV2 | CASSEGVVLPGELFF
12 | TRBJ2-7 | TRBV28 | CASSSSKRGPLF
14 | TRBJ1-1 | TRBV5-8 | CVSSLTGSYGEAFF
16 | TRBJ2-1 | TRBV4-2 | CASSQDLRGAYNEQFF
13 | TRBJ2-1 | TRBV7-2 | CASSLAFFGEQFF
16 | TRBJ2-1 | TRBV5-1 | CASSLRPGEGHNEQFF
15 | TRBJ1-1 | TRBV2 | CASSSPGQGAPEAFF
16 | TRBJ1-2 | TRBV15 | CATSRDLGRGLGGYTF
15 | TRBJ2-7 | TRBV6-5 | CASSYSGDSFWEQYF
13 | TRBJ2-5 | TRBV5-6 | CASSFGTPGTQYF
15 | TRBJ1-1 | TRBV5-6 | CASSLNSVGGYEAFF
10 | TRBJ2-7 | TRBV10-2 | CASSGGGRYF
18 | TRBJ2-7 | TRBV28 | CASSSLKTGLAGVFEQYF
15 | TRBJ1-6 | TRBV9 | CASSAGQFGDSPLHF
16 | TRBJ1-4 | TRBV6-6 | CASSYQRTGANEKLFF
13 | TRBJ2-5 | TRBV2 | CAGMRGSQETQYF
21 | TRBJ2-3 | TRBV2 | CASSEYNGSDSGTSQADTQYF
14 | TRBJ1-5 | TRBV2 | CASKPGLSNQPQHF
14 | TRBJ1-2 | TRBV5-1 | CASSLDVVSSGYTF
14 | TRBJ1-1 | TRBV7-2 | CAILNFWGSREAFF
14 | TRBJ1-2 | TRBV2 | CASSETTGIYGYTF
13 | TRBJ1-1 | TRBV29-1 | CSVEDPLVRVPFF
15 | TRBJ1-3 | TRBV28 | CASSLRFRVANTIYF
12 | TRBJ1-4 | TRBV3-1/TRBV3-2 | CASSWGTEKLFF
13 | TRBJ1-6 | TRBV3-1/TRBV3-2 | CASSQEGRGALHF
15 | TRBJ2-1 | TRBV30 | CAWSVLAGGYNEQFF
15 | TRBJ2-7 | TRBV4-1 | CASSQDSGSAHEQYF
15 | TRBJ2-3 | TRBV5-5 | CASSLYAGGTDTQYF
17 | TRBJ1-4 | TRBV24-1 | CATSDSTGGLQNEKLFF
16 | TRBJ2-1 | TRBV29-1 | CSVEQVPGQGLNEQFF
11 | TRBJ2-7 | TRBV6-5 | CASSYGREQYF
16 | TRBJ1-2 | TRBV9 | CASSVGSGPSRHGYTF
15 | TRBJ2-1 | TRBV18 | CASSLTSGPYNEQFF
13 | TRBJ1-5 | TRBV6-6 | CASTTLVGQPQHF
15 | TRBJ2-1 | TRBV5-1 | CASSLKLAGVPGQFF
15 | TRBJ2-7 | TRBV5-4 | CASSPSGGTNYEQYF
13 | TRBJ1-1 | TRBV5-1 | CASSLDRNTEAFF
15 | TRBJ1-5 | TRBV7-2 | CASSQQGFSNQPQHF
14 | TRBJ1-1 | TRBV28 | CASSLVGGAAEAFF
15 | TRBJ2-1 | TRBV27 | CASSLSGGPYNEQFF
20 | TRBJ2-3 | TRBV3-1/TRBV3-2 | CASSQASYSWTRPRTDTQYF
16 | TRBJ2-3 | TRBV27 | CASSALAGVGTDTQYF
15 | TRBJ1-2 | TRBV4-1 | CASSQEETGEGGYTF
16 | TRBJ1-6 | TRBV6-2/TRBV6-3 | CASSSRDREGNSPLHF
15 | TRBJ2-7 | TRBV5-1 | CASRQGAPEFDEQYF
15 | TRBJ1-1 | TRBV28 | CASSLTPAPNTEAFF
13 | TRBJ2-2 | TRBV12-3/TRBV12-4 | CATTPEHTGELFF
13 | TRBJ1-2 | TRBV28 | CASLDRADYGYTF
13 | TRBJ1-2 | TRBV5-1 | CASSPTGERIYTF
15 | TRBJ2-1 | TRBV18 | CASSPGIVSYNEQFF
14 | TRBJ1-5 | TRBV19 | CASKAGQGFQPQHF